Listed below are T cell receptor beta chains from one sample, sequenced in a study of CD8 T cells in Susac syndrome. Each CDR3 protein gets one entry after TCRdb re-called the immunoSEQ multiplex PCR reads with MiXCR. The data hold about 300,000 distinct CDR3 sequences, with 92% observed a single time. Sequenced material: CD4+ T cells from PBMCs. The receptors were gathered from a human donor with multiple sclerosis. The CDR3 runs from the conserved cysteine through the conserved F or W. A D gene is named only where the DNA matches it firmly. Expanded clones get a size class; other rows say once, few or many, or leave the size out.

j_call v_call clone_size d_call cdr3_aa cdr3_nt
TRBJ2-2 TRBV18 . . CASSQAGVDTGELFF TGTGCCAGCTCCCAGGCAGGGGTGGACACCGGGGAGCTGTTTTTT
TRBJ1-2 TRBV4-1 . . CASSQSAVRGPYGYTF TGCGCCAGCAGCCAATCTGCTGTGCGGGGACCCTATGGCTACACCTTC
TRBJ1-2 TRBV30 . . CAWNNGGYGYTF TGTGCCTGGAATAATGGGGGGTATGGCTACACCTTC
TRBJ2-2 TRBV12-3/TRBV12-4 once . CASSYRTNTGELFF TGTGCCAGCAGTTACAGAACGAACACCGGGGAGCTGTTTTTT
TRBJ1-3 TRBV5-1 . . CASSPGGRNGTGNTIYF TGCGCCAGCAGCCCGGGAGGCCGAAATGGGACTGGAAACACCATATATTTT
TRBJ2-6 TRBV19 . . CASSEAGLDSGANVLTF TGTGCCAGTAGTGAGGCAGGGCTGGACTCTGGGGCCAACGTCCTGACTTTC
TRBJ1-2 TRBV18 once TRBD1 CASSPLTGDTYGYTF TGTGCCAGCTCACCATTGACAGGGGACACCTATGGCTACACCTTC
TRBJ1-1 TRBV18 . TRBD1 CASSPSGQHTEAFF TGTGCCAGCTCACCATCGGGACAGCACACTGAAGCTTTCTTT
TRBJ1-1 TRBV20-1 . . CSALDRRYVNTEAFF TGCAGTGCTCTCGACAGGAGGTACGTGAACACTGAAGCTTTCTTT
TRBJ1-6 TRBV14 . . CASSQVRGNSPLHF TGTGCCAGCAGCCAGGTCAGGGGAAATTCACCCCTCCACTTT
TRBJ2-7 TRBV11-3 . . CASSPRVFSYEQYF TGTGCCAGCAGCCCTCGGGTCTTCTCCTACGAGCAGTACTTC
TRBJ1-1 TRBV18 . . CASSPLDVNTEAFF TGTGCCAGCTCACCTCTGGACGTGAACACTGAAGCTTTCTTT
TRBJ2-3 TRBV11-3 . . CASSSKSSTDTQYF TGTGCCAGCAGCTCGAAAAGCAGCACAGATACGCAGTATTTT
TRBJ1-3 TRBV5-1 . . CASSPYPVEGNTIYF TGCGCCAGCAGCCCGTACCCCGTCGAGGGAAACACCATATATTTT
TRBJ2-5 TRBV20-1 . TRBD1 CSASRDRGYQETQYF TGCAGTGCTAGCCGGGACAGGGGTTACCAAGAGACCCAGTACTTC
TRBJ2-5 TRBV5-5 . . CASSLGGGAKTETQYF TGTGCCAGCAGCTTGGGTGGCGGGGCGAAGACGGAGACCCAGTACTTC
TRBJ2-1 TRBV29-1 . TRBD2 CSVGPGLAGSEQFF TGCAGCGTTGGTCCTGGACTAGCGGGTAGTGAGCAGTTCTTC
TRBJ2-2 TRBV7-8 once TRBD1 CASSRRDRDTGELFF TGTGCCAGCAGCCGACGGGACAGAGACACCGGGGAGCTGTTTTTT
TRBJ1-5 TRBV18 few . CASSDYSNQPQHF TGTGCCAGCTCAGATTATAGCAATCAGCCCCAGCATTTT
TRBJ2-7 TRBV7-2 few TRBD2 CASSFSPSGYEQYF TGTGCCAGCAGCTTTTCTCCTAGCGGCTACGAGCAGTACTTC
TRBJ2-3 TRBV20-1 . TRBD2 CSAHPVTAGGAHRLSTDTQYF TGCAGTGCTCATCCGGTTACAGCGGGGGGAGCACATCGTTTGAGCACAGATACGCAGTATTTT
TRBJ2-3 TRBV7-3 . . CASSRGDSSDTQYF TGTGCCAGCAGCAGAGGGGACTCCTCAGATACGCAGTATTTT
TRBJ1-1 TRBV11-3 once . CASSFRESMHPEAFF TGTGCCAGCAGCTTTCGGGAGTCCATGCACCCCGAAGCTTTCTTT
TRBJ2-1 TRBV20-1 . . CSARGGRSYNEQFF TGCAGTGCTAGGGGGGGCCGGTCCTACAATGAGCAGTTCTTC
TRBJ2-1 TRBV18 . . CASSPKGSSYNEQFF TGTGCCAGCTCACCAAAGGGAAGCTCCTACAATGAGCAGTTCTTC
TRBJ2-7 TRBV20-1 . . CSARSPLGSEQYF TGCAGTGCTAGGAGCCCTTTGGGGTCCGAGCAGTACTTC
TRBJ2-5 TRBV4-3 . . CASSQVYSRGLQETQYF TGCGCCAGCAGCCAAGTTTACTCCAGGGGCTTACAAGAGACCCAGTACTTC
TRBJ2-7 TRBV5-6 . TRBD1 CASSQYTGVPYEQYF TGTGCCAGCAGCCAATATACAGGGGTGCCCTACGAGCAGTACTTC
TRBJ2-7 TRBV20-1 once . CSATTPQGYEQYF TGCAGTGCTACTACGCCCCAGGGCTACGAGCAGTACTTC
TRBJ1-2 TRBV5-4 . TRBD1 CASRRTDRDYTF TGTGCCAGCAGAAGAACAGACAGGGACTACACCTTC
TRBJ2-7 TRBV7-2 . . CASSGRAAYEQYF TGTGCCAGCAGCGGACGCGCGGCCTACGAGCAGTACTTC
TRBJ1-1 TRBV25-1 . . CASSEPMGDRGTNTEAFF TGTGCCAGCAGTGAACCCATGGGGGATAGGGGTACGAACACTGAAGCTTTCTTT
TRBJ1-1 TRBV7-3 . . CASSSGITDTEAFF TGTGCCAGCAGCTCAGGGATCACGGACACTGAAGCTTTCTTT
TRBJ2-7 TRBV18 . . CASSTTSYEQYF TGTGCCAGCTCAACAACTTCGTACGAGCAGTACTTC
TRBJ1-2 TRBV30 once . CAWSGPGRGSYGYTF TGTGCCTGGAGTGGCCCGGGCAGGGGTTCCTATGGCTACACCTTC
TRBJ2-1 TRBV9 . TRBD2 CASSPPGLADSNNEQFF TGTGCCAGCAGCCCCCCGGGACTAGCGGACAGCAACAATGAGCAGTTCTTC
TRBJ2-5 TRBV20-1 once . CSARGVRRAQETQYF TGCAGTGCTAGAGGTGTGAGGCGGGCCCAAGAGACCCAGTACTTC
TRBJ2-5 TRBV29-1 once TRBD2 CSAGGGSETQYF TGCAGCGCGGGCGGGGGTTCGGAGACCCAGTACTTC
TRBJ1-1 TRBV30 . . CAWSYGRENTEAFF TGTGCCTGGAGCTACGGACGGGAGAACACTGAAGCTTTCTTT
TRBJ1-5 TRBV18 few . CASSQEGPGNQPQHF TGTGCCAGCTCACAAGAGGGGCCCGGCAATCAGCCCCAGCATTTT
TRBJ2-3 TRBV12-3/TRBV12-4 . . CASSLVDSTDTQYF TGTGCCAGCAGTTTGGTGGACAGCACAGATACGCAGTATTTT
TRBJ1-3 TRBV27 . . CATSRAGVSGNTIYF TGTGCCACCTCCCGGGCAGGGGTCTCTGGAAACACCATATATTTT
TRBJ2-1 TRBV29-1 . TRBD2 CSVSPRAGVNEQFF TGCAGCGTTTCCCCCCGTGCGGGGGTCAATGAGCAGTTCTTC
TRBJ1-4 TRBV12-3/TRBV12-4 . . CASSPSGLANEKLFF TGTGCCAGCAGCCCTTCAGGGCTAGCGAATGAAAAACTGTTTTTT
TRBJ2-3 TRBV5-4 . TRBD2 CASSLARTSGLTDTQYF TGTGCCAGCAGCTTGGCCAGGACTAGCGGACTCACAGATACGCAGTATTTT
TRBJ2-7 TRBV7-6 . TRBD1 CASSFTGTGYEQYF TGTGCCAGCAGCTTTACCGGGACAGGCTACGAGCAGTACTTC
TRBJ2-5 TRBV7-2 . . CASSFAGTAQETQYF TGTGCCAGCAGCTTCGCTGGGACCGCACAAGAGACCCAGTACTTC
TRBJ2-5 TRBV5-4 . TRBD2 CASSRPSSGGSQETQYF TGTGCCAGCAGCCGCCCCTCTAGCGGGGGAAGCCAAGAGACCCAGTACTTC
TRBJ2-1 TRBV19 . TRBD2 CASSTGGGTYNEQFF TGTGCCAGTAGTACTGGCGGGGGTACCTACAATGAGCAGTTCTTC
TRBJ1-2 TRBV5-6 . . CASRPGQGLDGYTF TGTGCCAGCAGGCCGGGGCAGGGCCTGGATGGCTACACCTTC
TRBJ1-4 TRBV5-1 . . CASRETNEKLFF TGCGCCAGCAGGGAGACTAATGAAAAACTGTTTTTT
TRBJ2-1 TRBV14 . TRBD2 CASSQPGLAGGGNEQFF TGTGCCAGCAGCCAACCGGGACTAGCGGGAGGGGGCAATGAGCAGTTCTTC
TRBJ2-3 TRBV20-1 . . CSATGSGVRTDTQYF TGCAGTGCTACTGGTTCGGGGGTAAGGACAGATACGCAGTATTTT
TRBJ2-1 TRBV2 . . CASRQPNNEQFF TGTGCCAGCCGACAGCCCAACAATGAGCAGTTCTTC
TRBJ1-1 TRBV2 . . CASSEVGVRSTEAFF TGTGCCAGCAGTGAAGTGGGGGTGAGGAGCACTGAAGCTTTCTTT
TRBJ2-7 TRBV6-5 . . CASSLSLPDTYEQYF TGTGCCAGCAGTTTAAGCCTCCCCGACACCTACGAGCAGTACTTC
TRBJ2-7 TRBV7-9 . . CASSLEVEQYF TGTGCCAGCAGCTTAGAGGTCGAGCAGTACTTC
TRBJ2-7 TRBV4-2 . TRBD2 CASSQEVLAGGSYEQYF TGTGCCAGCAGCCAAGAGGTCCTAGCGGGAGGCTCCTACGAGCAGTACTTC
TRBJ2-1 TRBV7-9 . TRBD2 CASSLQREGGEQFF TGTGCCAGCAGCTTACAGCGGGAGGGGGGTGAGCAGTTCTTC